This TCR beta chain was captured by sequencing in a study of T cells in Graves' hyperthyroidism and ophthalmopathy. RNA transcripts were the template for amplifying TCR beta CDR3 regions. HTBI primers were the set used in a first-round RT-PCR of the TCR CDR3. From the multiplex PCR reads, TCRdb called clonotypes with MiXCR, one entry per CDR3 protein. The data hold around 350,000 distinct CDR3 sequences, with approximately 19% observed a single time. Exclusion criteria comprised uncontrolled infection, other autoimmune disease, pregnancy or lactation. Roughly 10 ml of fresh peripheral blood supplied the PBMCs. Study-level findings and limits: Most thyroid clonotypes expanded above 0.001 appeared in blood too.

The CDR3 has 16 residues. J gave up 4 bases and V 6 bases, and 11 bases lay outside the gene matches. CDR1 and CDR2 from the germline V gene are SGHRS and YFSETQ. This clonotype was picked up many times. Its target is unknown. Sample: blood. This clonotype was obtained from a woman younger than 35 with Graves' hyperthyroidism. The rearrangement joins TRBV5-1 to TRBJ2-2, with 8 bases that match TRBD1. CDR3 bases: TGCGCCAGCACCCTGACAGGGGTTAAGGGCACCGGGGAGCTGTTTTTT. Its protein product is CASTLTGVKGTGELFF.